This is a list of T cell receptor beta chains from one sample in a study of blood T cell repertoires in COVID-19. Sequencing used immunoSEQ multiplex PCR; TCRdb keeps in-frame clones, though not all of them. This table has 95,000 to 110,000 clones, less than 90% appearing once. The sequencing sample was made of peripheral blood. Receptors were obtained from a human donor in a cohort sampled during active COVID-19. CDR3s include the opening cysteine and the closing phenylalanine or tryptophan. A D gene is named only where the DNA matches it firmly. Part of the rows lack a size; the others show once, few, many or a class for expanded clones.

v_gene	abundance	d_gene	j_gene	CDR3aa	CDR3nt
TRBV7-9	-	-	TRBJ1-3	CASSPSGDTIYF	TGTGCCAGCAGCCCATCGGGGGACACCATATATTTT
TRBV5-6	-	-	TRBJ2-3	CASSLIVALWDTQYF	TGTGCCAGCAGCTTGATTGTAGCCCTCTGGGATACGCAGTATTTT
TRBV27	few	-	TRBJ2-1	CASSLSGGAGGEQFF	TGTGCCAGCAGTTTATCGGGAGGGGCAGGGGGCGAGCAGTTCTTC
TRBV7-9	once	-	TRBJ1-6	CASSFSVGVVDSPLHF	TGTGCCAGCAGCTTCAGTGTAGGGGTGGTGGATTCACCCCTCCACTTT
TRBV7-3	-	-	TRBJ2-6	CASSLHSGTTGANVLTF	TGTGCCAGCAGCCTTCACTCCGGGACAACTGGGGCCAACGTCCTGACTTTC
TRBV7-8	-	-	TRBJ1-5	CASSLAGANNNQPQHF	TGTGCCAGCAGCTTAGCAGGGGCAAACAATAATCAGCCCCAGCATTTT
TRBV7-2	-	TRBD2	TRBJ2-2	CASSRSPGLAGEELFF	TGTGCCAGCAGCCGTTCCCCGGGACTAGCGGGAGAAGAGCTGTTTTTT
TRBV4-1	-	-	TRBJ2-1	CASSQSPGGPYEQFF	TGCGCCAGCAGCCAGTCCCCGGGGGGCCCATATGAGCAGTTCTTC
TRBV9	-	TRBD1	TRBJ2-2	CASSVAGGQGEGELFF	TGTGCCAGCAGCGTAGCAGGAGGACAGGGGGAGGGGGAGCTGTTTTTT
TRBV28	-	-	TRBJ2-3	CASMGGAVDTQYF	TGTGCCAGCATGGGGGGGGCCGTGGATACGCAGTATTTT
TRBV4-1	-	TRBD2	TRBJ2-1	CASSQEPGLALYNEQFF	TGCGCCAGCAGCCAAGAACCGGGACTAGCGTTATACAATGAGCAGTTCTTC
TRBV11-1	-	TRBD2	TRBJ2-1	CASSLDGLVYNEQFF	TGTGCCAGCAGCTTAGATGGACTAGTCTACAATGAGCAGTTCTTC
TRBV10-3	-	TRBD1	TRBJ1-1	CAISPGGRTEAFF	TGTGCCATCAGTCCAGGGGGCCGAACTGAAGCTTTCTTT
TRBV5-1	-	TRBD2	TRBJ2-1	CASGLLAGVHNEQFF	TGCGCCAGCGGTCTTCTAGCGGGAGTCCACAATGAGCAGTTCTTC
TRBV12-3/TRBV12-4	-	TRBD2	TRBJ2-3	CASSLTSADTQYF	TGTGCCAGCAGTTTAACTAGCGCAGATACGCAGTATTTT
TRBV27	once	TRBD1	TRBJ1-4	CASSRGWQGEKLFF	TGTGCCAGCAGCAGGGGGTGGCAAGGTGAAAAACTGTTTTTT
TRBV6-5	-	-	TRBJ1-1	CASSKIQGGGTEAFF	TGTGCCAGCAGCAAGATACAGGGAGGGGGCACTGAAGCTTTCTTT
TRBV10-3	-	TRBD2	TRBJ2-1	CAISESLAGLSSYNEQFF	TGTGCCATCAGTGAGTCCCTAGCGGGCCTGAGCTCCTACAATGAGCAGTTCTTC
TRBV7-3	once	TRBD2	TRBJ2-7	CASSTGLGYEQYF	TGTGCCAGCAGCACTGGACTAGGCTACGAGCAGTACTTC
TRBV28	-	-	TRBJ1-1	CASSPTTSDFTEAFF	TGTGCCAGCAGTCCAACAACGTCCGATTTCACTGAAGCTTTCTTT
TRBV19	-	TRBD1	TRBJ1-3	CASTPERGLPGNTIYF	TGTGCCAGTACCCCGGAAAGGGGGCTCCCGGGAAACACCATATATTTT
TRBV7-3	-	TRBD2	TRBJ2-1	CASSPLAGVNNEQFF	TGTGCCAGCAGTCCACTAGCGGGAGTCAACAATGAGCAGTTCTTC
TRBV5-4	-	TRBD1	TRBJ1-6	CASSLGGQGQSPLHF	TGTGCCAGCAGCTTGGGCGGACAGGGGCAATCACCCCTCCACTTT
TRBV6-5	-	TRBD1	TRBJ1-2	CASSPGGPNYGYTF	TGTGCCAGCAGTCCAGGGGGCCCTAACTATGGCTACACCTTC